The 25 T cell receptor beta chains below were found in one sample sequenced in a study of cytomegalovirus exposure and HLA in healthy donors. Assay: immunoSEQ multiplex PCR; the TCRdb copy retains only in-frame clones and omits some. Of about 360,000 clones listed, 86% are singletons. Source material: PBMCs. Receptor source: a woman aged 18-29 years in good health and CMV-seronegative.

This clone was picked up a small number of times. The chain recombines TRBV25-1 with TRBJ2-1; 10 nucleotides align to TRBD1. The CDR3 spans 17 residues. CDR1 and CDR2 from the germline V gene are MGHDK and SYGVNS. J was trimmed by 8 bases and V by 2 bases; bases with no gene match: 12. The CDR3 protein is CASSEKPRDRGRDEQFF. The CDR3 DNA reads TGTGCCAGCAGTGAAAAGCCCCGGGACAGGGGCAGAGATGAGCAGTTCTTC.

CDR3 residues: CAGGDGRINEGYEQYF. CDR3 bases: TGTGCCGGGGGGGACGGGCGAATTAACGAAGGCTACGAGCAGTACTTC. The gene calls are TRBV10-3 and TRBJ2-7; 7 bases are a match to TRBD2. Per the germline V gene, CDR1 is ENHRY and CDR2 is SYGVKD. This CDR3 has 16 amino acids. The V gene end was trimmed by 11 bases and the J gene end by 3 bases; junction bases not matched to a gene: 19.

The CDR3 is CASSVTGTGETQYF. CDR3 coding DNA: TGTGCCAGCAGCGTCACAGGAACTGGGGAGACCCAGTACTTC. The V and J genes are TRBV7-6 and TRBJ2-5; possibly TRBD1 for D (5 bases). Trimming took off 5 bases at V and 5 bases at J, with 15 bases between the two ends. Germline lookup yields CDR1 SGHVS and CDR2 FNYEAQ. The CDR3 extends over 14 amino acids.

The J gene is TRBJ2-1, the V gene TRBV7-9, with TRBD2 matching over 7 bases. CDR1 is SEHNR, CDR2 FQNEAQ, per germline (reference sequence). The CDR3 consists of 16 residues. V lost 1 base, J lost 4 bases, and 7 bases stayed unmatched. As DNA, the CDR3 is TGTGCCAGCAGCTTAGACCCTAGCGGACAATACAATGAGCAGTTCTTC. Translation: CASSLDPSGQYNEQFF.

CDR3 in DNA: TGTGCCAGCAGACAGGGAGGGGTTGAAAAACTGTTTTTT. It yields the protein CASRQGGVEKLFF. The chain combines TRBV27 with TRBJ1-4; possibly TRBD1 for D (6 bases). The CDR3 has 13 amino acids. Per germline, CDR1 MNHEY and CDR2 SMNVEV (reference sequence). Trimming took off 6 bases at V and 7 bases at J, with 12 bases between the two ends.

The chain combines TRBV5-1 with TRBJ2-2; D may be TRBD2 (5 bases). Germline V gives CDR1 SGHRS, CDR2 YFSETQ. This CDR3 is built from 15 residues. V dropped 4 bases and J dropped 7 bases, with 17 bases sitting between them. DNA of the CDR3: TGCGCCAGCAGCCCCGTCGGACCGAGGGACGGGGAGCTGTTTTTT. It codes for CASSPVGPRDGELFF.

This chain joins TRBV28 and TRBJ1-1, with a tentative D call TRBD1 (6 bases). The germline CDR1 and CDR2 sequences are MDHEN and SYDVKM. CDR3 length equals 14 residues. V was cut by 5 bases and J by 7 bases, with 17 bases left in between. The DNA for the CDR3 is TGTGCCAGCAGTCTCAGGGGATTCCGGCGTGAAGCTTTCTTT. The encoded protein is CASSLRGFRREAFF.

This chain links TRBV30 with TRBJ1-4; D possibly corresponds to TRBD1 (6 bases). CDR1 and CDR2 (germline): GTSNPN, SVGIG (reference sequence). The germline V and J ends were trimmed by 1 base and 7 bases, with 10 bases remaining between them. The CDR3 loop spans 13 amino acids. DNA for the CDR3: TGTGCCTGGAGTGGGGGGACATCTGAAAAACTGTTTTTT. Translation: CAWSGGTSEKLFF.

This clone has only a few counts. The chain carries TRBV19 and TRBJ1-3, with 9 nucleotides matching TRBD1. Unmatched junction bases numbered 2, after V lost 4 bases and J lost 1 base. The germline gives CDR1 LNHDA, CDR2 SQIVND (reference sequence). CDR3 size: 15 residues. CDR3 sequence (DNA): TGTGCCAGTAGTAGGGACAGGGCGTCTGGAAACACCATATATTTT. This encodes CASSRDRASGNTIYF.

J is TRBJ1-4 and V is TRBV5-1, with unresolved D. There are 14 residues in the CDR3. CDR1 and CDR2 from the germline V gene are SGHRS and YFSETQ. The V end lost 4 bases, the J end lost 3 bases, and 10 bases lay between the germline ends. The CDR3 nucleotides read TGCGCCAGCAGCGCCGGGAACGCTAATGAAAAACTGTTTTTT. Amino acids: CASSAGNANEKLFF.

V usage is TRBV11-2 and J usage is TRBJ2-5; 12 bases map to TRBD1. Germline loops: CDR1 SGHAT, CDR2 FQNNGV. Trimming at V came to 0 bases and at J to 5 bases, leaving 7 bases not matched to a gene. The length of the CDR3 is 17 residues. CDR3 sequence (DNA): TGTGCCAGCAGCTTAGATGCGTGGGACAGGGGGCGGGAGACCCAGTACTTC. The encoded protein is CASSLDAWDRGRETQYF.

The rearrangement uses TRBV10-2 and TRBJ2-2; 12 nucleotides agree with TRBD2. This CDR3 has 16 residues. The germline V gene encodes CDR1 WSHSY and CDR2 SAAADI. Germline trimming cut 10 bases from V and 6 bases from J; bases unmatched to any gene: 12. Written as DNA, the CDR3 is TGCGCCACCCTGGGGGGGGGACTAGCGGGTTCCGGGGAGCTGTTTTTT. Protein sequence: CATLGGGLAGSGELFF.

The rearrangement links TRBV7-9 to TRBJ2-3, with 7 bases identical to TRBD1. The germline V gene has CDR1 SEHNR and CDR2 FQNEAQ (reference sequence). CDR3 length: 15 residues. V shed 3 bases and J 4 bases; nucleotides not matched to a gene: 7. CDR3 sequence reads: CASSFTGVGADTQYF. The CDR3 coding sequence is TGTGCCAGCAGCTTTACAGGGGTGGGAGCAGATACGCAGTATTTT.

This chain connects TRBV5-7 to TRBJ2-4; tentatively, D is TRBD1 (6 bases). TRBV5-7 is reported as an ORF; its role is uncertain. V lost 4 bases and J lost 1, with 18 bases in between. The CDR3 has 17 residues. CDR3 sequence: CASSAVQGLGAKNIQYF. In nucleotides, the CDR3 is TGTGCCAGCAGCGCCGTACAGGGCCTTGGGGCCAAAAACATTCAGTACTTC.

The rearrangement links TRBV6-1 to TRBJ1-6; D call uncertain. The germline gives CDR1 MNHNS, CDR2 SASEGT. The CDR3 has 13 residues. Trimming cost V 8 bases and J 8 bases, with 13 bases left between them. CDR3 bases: TGTGCCAGCGGAACTATTATCTATTCACCCCTCCACTTT. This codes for CASGTIIYSPLHF.

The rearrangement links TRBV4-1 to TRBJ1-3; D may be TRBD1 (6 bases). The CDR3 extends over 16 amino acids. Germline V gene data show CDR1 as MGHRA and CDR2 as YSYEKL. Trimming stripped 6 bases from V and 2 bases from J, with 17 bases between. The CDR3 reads CASSRPSGTTGNTIYF. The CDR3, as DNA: TGCGCCAGCAGTCGACCCTCAGGGACAACTGGAAACACCATATATTTT.

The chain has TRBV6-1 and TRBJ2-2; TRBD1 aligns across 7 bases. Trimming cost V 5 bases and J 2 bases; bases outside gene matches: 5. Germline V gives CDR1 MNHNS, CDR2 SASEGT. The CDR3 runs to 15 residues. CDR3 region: CASSPDRANTGELFF. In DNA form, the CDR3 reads TGTGCCAGCAGTCCTGACAGGGCCAACACCGGGGAGCTGTTTTTT.

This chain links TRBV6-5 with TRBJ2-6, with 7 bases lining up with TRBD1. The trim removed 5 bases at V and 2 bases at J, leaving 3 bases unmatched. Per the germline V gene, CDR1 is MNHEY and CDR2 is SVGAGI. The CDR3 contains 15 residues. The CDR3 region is CASSTDRAGANVLTF. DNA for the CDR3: TGTGCCAGCAGTACCGACAGGGCTGGGGCCAACGTCCTGACTTTC.

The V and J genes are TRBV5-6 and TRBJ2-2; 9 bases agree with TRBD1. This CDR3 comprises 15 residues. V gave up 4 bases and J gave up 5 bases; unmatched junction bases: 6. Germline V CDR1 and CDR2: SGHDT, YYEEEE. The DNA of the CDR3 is TGTGCCAGCAGCCTTTGGGACAGGGCGACCGGGGAGCTGTTTTTT. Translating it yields CASSLWDRATGELFF.

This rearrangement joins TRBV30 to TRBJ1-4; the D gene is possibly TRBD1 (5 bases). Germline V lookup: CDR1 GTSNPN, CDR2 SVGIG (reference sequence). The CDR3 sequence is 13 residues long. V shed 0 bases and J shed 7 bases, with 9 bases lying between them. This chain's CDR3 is CAWSVQAAEKLFF. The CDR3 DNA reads TGTGCCTGGAGTGTACAGGCGGCTGAAAAACTGTTTTTT.

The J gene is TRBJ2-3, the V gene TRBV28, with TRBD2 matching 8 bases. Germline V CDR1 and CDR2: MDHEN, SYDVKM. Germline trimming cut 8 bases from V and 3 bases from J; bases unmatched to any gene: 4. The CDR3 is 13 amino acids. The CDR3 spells CASFSGDTDTQYF. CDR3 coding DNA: TGTGCCAGCTTTAGCGGGGATACAGATACGCAGTATTTT.

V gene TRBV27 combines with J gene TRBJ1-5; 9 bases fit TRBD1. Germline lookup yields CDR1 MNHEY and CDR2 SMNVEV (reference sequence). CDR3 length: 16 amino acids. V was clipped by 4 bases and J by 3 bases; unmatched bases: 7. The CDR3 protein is CASSSPGTGNNQPQHF. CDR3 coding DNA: TGTGCCAGCAGTTCCCCCGGGACAGGGAACAATCAGCCCCAGCATTTT.

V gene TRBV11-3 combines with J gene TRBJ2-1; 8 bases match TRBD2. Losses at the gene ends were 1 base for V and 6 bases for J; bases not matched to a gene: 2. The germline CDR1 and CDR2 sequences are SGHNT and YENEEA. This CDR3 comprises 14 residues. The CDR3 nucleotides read TGTGCCAGCAGCTTAGTGGGGACTAGCAATGAGCAGTTCTTC. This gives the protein CASSLVGTSNEQFF.

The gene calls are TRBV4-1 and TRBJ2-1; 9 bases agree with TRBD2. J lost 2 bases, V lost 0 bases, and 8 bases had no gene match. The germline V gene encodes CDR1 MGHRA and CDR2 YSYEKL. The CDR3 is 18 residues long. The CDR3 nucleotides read TGCGCCAGCAGCCAAGAGGGTAGCGGGAGATCTACCTACAATGAGCAGTTCTTC. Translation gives CASSQEGSGRSTYNEQFF.

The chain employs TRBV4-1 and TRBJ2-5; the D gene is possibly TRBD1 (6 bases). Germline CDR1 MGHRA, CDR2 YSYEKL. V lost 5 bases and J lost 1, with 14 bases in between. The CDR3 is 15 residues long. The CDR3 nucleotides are TGCGCCAGCAGCAGACCGACAGGAGGCCAAGAGACCCAGTACTTC. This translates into CASSRPTGGQETQYF.